Following are 27 T cell receptor beta chains from one sample sequenced in a study of response to subunit inactivated influenza vaccine. In TCRdb, the RT-PCR reads were re-called with MiXCR into one record per CDR3 protein. The sample records more than 450,000 distinct CDR3 sequences, about 11% being singletons. The same data also contributed to another study, on T cells expressing NK-cell markers. That source adds: It was by 5'RACE template switching with UMIs that TCR beta cDNA was made.

The sample was PBMCs from blood, taken on the day of vaccination. These receptors came from a man in his fifties who received an inactivated influenza vaccine.

V is TRBV5-6 and J is TRBJ2-1, with D perhaps matching TRBD2 (6 bases). The germline V and J ends were trimmed by 4 bases and 9 bases, with 8 bases remaining between them. CDR1 and CDR2 (germline): SGHDT, YYEEEE. CDR3 size: 11 residues. The CDR3 spells CASSMGGEQFF. For the CDR3, the DNA is TGTGCCAGCAGCATGGGAGGTGAGCAGTTCTTC. Based on the CDR3 plus reference TRBV5-6 and TRBJ2-1, the full variable domain is DAGVTQSPTHLIKTRGQQVTLRCSPKSGHDTVSWYQQALGQGPQFIFQYYEEEERQRGNFPDRFSGHQFPNYSSELNVNALLLGDSALYLCASSMGGEQFFGPGTRLTVL.

The chain couples TRBV6-1 to TRBJ2-7; the D gene is possibly TRBD2 (5 bases). This CDR3 contains 13 residues. V was clipped by 6 bases and J by 2 bases, with 11 bases between them. The V gene's germline CDR1 is MNHNS and CDR2 SASEGT. The CDR3 loop reads CASRREATYEQYF. The DNA for the CDR3 is TGTGCCAGCAGGAGGGAAGCGACCTACGAGCAGTACTTC.

The chain has TRBV5-6 and TRBJ2-1; TRBD2 might be the D (5 bases). Trimming cost V 3 bases and J 8 bases, with 9 bases left between them. The CDR3 spans 12 residues. Looked up from germline, CDR1 is SGHDT and CDR2 is YYEEEE. This CDR3 reads CASSWSGYEQFF. DNA of the CDR3: TGTGCCAGCAGCTGGAGCGGCTATGAGCAGTTCTTC.

This clonotype was seen a few times. J is TRBJ1-3 and V is TRBV27; the D is unclear. The V gene lost 6 bases and the J gene lost 0 bases, with 6 bases spanning the gap. Germline V gene lookup returns CDR1 MNHEY and CDR2 SMNVEV (reference sequence). The CDR3 extends over 13 amino acids. This CDR3 is CASRASSGNTIYF. The CDR3 region has the DNA TGTGCCAGCAGGGCTAGCTCTGGAAACACCATATATTTT.

This clonotype has just a few counts. The J gene is TRBJ2-5, the V gene TRBV6-1; TRBD2 matches 8 bases. Losses at the gene ends were 5 bases for V and 3 bases for J; bases not matched to a gene: 5. This CDR3 spans 14 amino acids. Germline CDR1 MNHNS, CDR2 SASEGT. This CDR3 is CASSKALAEETQYF. The CDR3 coding sequence is TGTGCCAGCAGTAAGGCACTAGCGGAAGAGACCCAGTACTTC.

In this sample, this clonotype turned up a few times. The chain recombines TRBV24-1 with TRBJ2-1; D may be TRBD2 (6 bases). The CDR3 runs to 12 residues. CDR1 is KGHDR and CDR2 is SFDVKD in the germline V gene. Deletions cut 5 bases from V and 13 bases from J, with 14 bases between. The CDR3 loop reads CATSAPGTYQFF. The DNA for the CDR3 is TGTGCCACCAGTGCGCCCGGGACTTACCAGTTCTTC.

The CDR3 region is CASSTPQWGWETQYF. CDR3 DNA sequence: TGTGCCAGCAGTACCCCCCAATGGGGGTGGGAGACCCAGTACTTC. V gene TRBV25-1 combines with J gene TRBJ2-5; D could derive from TRBD1 or TRBD2 (5 bases each). Trimming took 5 bases from V and 5 from J, leaving 18 bases between them. In germline, CDR1 is MGHDK, CDR2 SYGVNS. The CDR3 has 15 residues.

This sequence joins TRBV3-1 and TRBJ2-1; 9 nucleotides match TRBD1. The germline gives CDR1 LGHDT, CDR2 YNNKEL (reference sequence). The J segment lost 0 bases and the V segment lost 7 bases, leaving 4 bases of the junction unmatched. The CDR3 sequence is 15 residues long. CDR3 DNA sequence: TGTGCCAGCACCTCGGGACAGGGCTCCTACAATGAGCAGTTCTTC. Translated, it gives CASTSGQGSYNEQFF.

There are a few counts of this clonotype. The CDR3 bases are TGTGCCAGCAGCTTAGATTGGAGGACAGGGGGCTATGGCTACACCTTC. This gives the protein CASSLDWRTGGYGYTF. The chain recombines TRBV11-2 with TRBJ1-2, with TRBD1 matching over 10 bases. Germline trimming cut 0 bases from V and 4 bases from J; bases unmatched to any gene: 5. CDR1 is SGHAT, CDR2 FQNNGV, per germline. The CDR3 spans 16 residues.

This clonotype came up many times. The chain has TRBV7-9 and TRBJ2-1, with 9 bases matching TRBD2. The ends lost 5 bases at V and 9 bases at J; junction bases unmatched: 8. CDR3 length: 14 residues. Looked up from germline, CDR1 is SEHNR and CDR2 is FQNEAQ (reference sequence). CDR3 sequence reads: CASSPLAGVSEQFF. Written as DNA, the CDR3 is TGTGCCAGCAGCCCATTAGCGGGAGTAAGTGAGCAGTTCTTC. The full variable domain, its missing parts supplied by reference TRBV7-9 and TRBJ2-1, is DTGVSQNPRHKITKRGQNVTFRCDPISEHNRLYWYRQTLGQGPEFLTYFQNEAQLEKSRLLSDRFSAERPKGSFSTLEIQRTEQGDSAMYLCASSPLAGVSEQFFGPGTRLTVL.

The chain combines TRBV7-6 with TRBJ1-2; possibly TRBD1 for D (6 bases). Between the trimmed V and J ends, which lost 0 bases and 8 bases, there was a span of 13 bases. The CDR3 length is 14 residues. Germline V lookup: CDR1 SGHVS, CDR2 FNYEAQ. CDR3 sequence: CASSLALPGDGYTF. In nucleotides, the CDR3 is TGTGCCAGCAGCTTAGCGCTCCCAGGGGACGGCTACACCTTC.

This rearrangement joins TRBV6-1 to TRBJ1-5, with D perhaps TRBD1 (5 bases). Per germline, CDR1 MNHNS and CDR2 SASEGT. V gave up 0 bases and J gave up 7 bases, with 10 bases separating them. The CDR3 spans 14 residues. The CDR3 DNA reads as TGTGCCAGCAGTGAAGCCAATAGGGACCAGCCCCAGCATTTT. Its protein product is CASSEANRDQPQHF.

Many counts were recorded for this clonotype. The rearrangement links TRBV29-1 to TRBJ2-1, with D uncertain. Germline V lookup: CDR1 SQVTM, CDR2 ANQGSEA. This CDR3 spans 14 amino acids. The V end was cut by 3 bases, the J end by 0 bases, with 9 bases between. The CDR3 DNA reads TGCAGCGTTGACCAAGGTAGCTCCTACAATGAGCAGTTCTTC. Residues: CSVDQGSSYNEQFF.

The rearrangement uses TRBV6-5 and TRBJ2-1; D call uncertain. Trimming left V 0 bases short and J 5 bases short, with 2 bases between. CDR3 length equals 12 residues. The V gene's germline CDR1 is MNHEY and CDR2 SVGAGI. CDR3 region: CASSYSNNEQFF. CDR3 sequence (DNA): TGTGCCAGCAGTTACTCGAACAATGAGCAGTTCTTC.

This clonotype was detected ten times or more. The V and J genes are TRBV29-1 and TRBJ2-1; 8 bases map to TRBD2. The CDR3 has 14 residues. The V segment lost 5 bases and the J segment 8 bases; nucleotides outside the gene matches: 11. Per the germline V gene, CDR1 is SQVTM and CDR2 is ANQGSEA. CDR3 residues: CSVSASGSLDEQFF. CDR3 nucleotides: TGCAGCGTTTCGGCAAGCGGGAGTTTGGATGAGCAGTTCTTC.

This clonotype was seen repeatedly, ten times or more. The genes are TRBV3-1 and TRBJ2-7, with D possibly TRBD1 on 6 matching bases. Trimming pared 4 bases from V and 0 bases from J, leaving 13 bases between. The germline V gene encodes CDR1 LGHDT and CDR2 YNNKEL (reference sequence). The CDR3 runs to 15 residues. The CDR3 is CASSLMGHNSYEQYF. In nucleotides, the CDR3 is TGTGCCAGCAGCCTCATGGGACACAACTCCTACGAGCAGTACTTC.

Only a few counts were recorded for this clonotype. The rearrangement uses TRBV11-1 and TRBJ2-1; perhaps TRBD2 as D (6 bases). With 4 bases removed from V and 1 base from J, the gap between germline ends came to 14 bases. This CDR3 has 16 amino acids. Germline V gene data show CDR1 as SGHAT and CDR2 as FQDESV (reference sequence). DNA of the CDR3: TGTGCCAGCAGCTCAGGGCTTAGCGGATCCTACAATGAGCAGTTCTTC. As protein: CASSSGLSGSYNEQFF.

The V gene is TRBV7-9, the J gene TRBJ1-2; D is unresolved. The V end lost 3 bases, the J end lost 5 bases, and 16 bases lay between the germline ends. The CDR3 is made up of 15 amino acids. Germline lookup yields CDR1 SEHNR and CDR2 FQNEAQ (reference sequence). CDR3 region: CASSFARGGWYGYTF. CDR3 DNA: TGTGCCAGCAGCTTCGCCCGTGGAGGGTGGTATGGCTACACCTTC.

The V call is TRBV6-1, the J call TRBJ2-3, with a tentative D call TRBD1 (6 bases). This CDR3 is built from 15 residues. Germline assignment: CDR1 MNHNS and CDR2 SASEGT. The V gene lost 9 bases and the J gene lost 2 bases, with 18 bases spanning the gap. CDR3 protein: CASLRDNAITDTQYF. CDR3 DNA: TGTGCCAGTCTCCGGGACAACGCCATCACAGATACGCAGTATTTT.

The CDR3, as DNA: TGCGCCAGCAGCCCCTTAATTGGCGGGGGAGGCAATGAGCAGTTCTTC. It encodes CASSPLIGGGGNEQFF. This rearrangement joins TRBV5-1 to TRBJ2-1; the match to TRBD2 covers 7 bases. CDR3 length: 16 amino acids. Germline V CDR1 and CDR2: SGHRS, YFSETQ. J was trimmed by 6 bases and V by 4 bases; bases with no gene match: 13. The variable domain in full, completed from reference TRBV5-1 and TRBJ2-1, reads KAGVTQTPRYLIKTRGQQVTLSCSPISGHRSVSWYQQTPGQGLQFLFEYFSETQRNKGNFPGRFSGRQFSNSRSEMNVSTLELGDSALYLCASSPLIGGGGNEQFFGPGTRLTVL.

The V gene is TRBV12-3 or TRBV12-4, the J gene TRBJ2-3; no reliable D call. This CDR3 spans 13 amino acids. The V end lost 2 bases, the J end lost 4 bases, and 7 bases lay between the germline ends. CDR3 sequence reads: CASSLRVPDTQYF. Written as DNA, the CDR3 is TGTGCCAGCAGTTTACGGGTCCCAGATACGCAGTATTTT.

This clonotype has a handful of counts. The rearrangement joins TRBV6-2 or TRBV6-3 to TRBJ2-1, with 13 bases fitting TRBD2. Germline values: CDR1 MNHEY, CDR2 SVGEGT. CDR3 length: 14 residues. V shed 2 bases, J shed 10 bases, and the junction held 2 bases outside the gene matches. In DNA, the CDR3 is TGTGCCAGCAGTTACCTGGGACTAGCGGGAGAGCAGTTCTTC. This gives the protein CASSYLGLAGEQFF.

This clonotype was counted many times. The chain joins TRBV12-3 or TRBV12-4 to TRBJ2-5; TRBD1 aligns across 9 bases. The CDR3 sequence is 14 residues long. Losses at the gene ends were 6 bases for V and 1 base for J; bases not matched to a gene: 3. CDR3 sequence reads: CASRRDRAQETQYF. CDR3 in DNA: TGTGCCAGCAGAAGGGACAGGGCCCAAGAGACCCAGTACTTC.

This clonotype has just a few counts. V usage is TRBV3-1 and J usage is TRBJ2-7; 9 positions match TRBD1. The CDR3 is 15 residues long. Germline V gene sequence: CDR1 LGHDT, CDR2 YNNKEL (reference sequence). The V gene end was trimmed by 1 base and the J gene end by 8 bases; junction bases not matched to a gene: 9. The CDR3 region is CASSQVGQGNTQQYF. The CDR3 nucleotides read TGTGCCAGCAGCCAAGTTGGACAGGGGAATACCCAGCAGTACTTC.

This clonotype was recorded a few times. The V gene is TRBV15, the J gene TRBJ2-1; D might be TRBD2 (6 bases). The CDR3 contains 12 residues. CDR1 and CDR2 (germline): LNHNV, YYDKDF (reference sequence). Deletions cut 5 bases from V and 8 bases from J, with 10 bases between. The CDR3 loop is CATSRTGDEQFF. The CDR3 bases are TGTGCCACCAGCCGCACGGGGGATGAGCAGTTCTTC.

The sample holds a few counts of this clonotype. One end of the junction does not line up with germline, which may come from a read error. V is TRBV5-6 and J is TRBJ1-6; D gene ambiguous. In germline, CDR1 is SGHDT, CDR2 YYEEEE. The CDR3 consists of 15 residues. The CDR3 bases are TGTGCCAGCAGCTTGGAACCAGGTCACGGTTCAGCCCTCCACTTT. Amino acid sequence: CASSLEPGHGSALHF.

The gene calls are TRBV11-2 and TRBJ2-6; D remains ambiguous. Germline CDR1 and CDR2: SGHAT and FQNNGV. The CDR3 length is 21 residues. V was pared by 2 bases and J by 0 bases, with 23 bases between. The CDR3 spells CASSLWPPDSGSASGANVLTF. The CDR3 DNA is TGTGCCAGCAGCTTATGGCCCCCCGATTCGGGTTCCGCCTCTGGGGCCAACGTCCTGACTTTC.